This T cell receptor beta chain stems from a study of T cell changes during pregnancy in multiple sclerosis. CDR3 length: 15 amino acids. In germline, CDR1 is SQVTM, CDR2 ANQGSEA. Between the trimmed V and J ends, which lost 7 bases and 2 bases, there was a span of 18 bases. Clones were read by immunoSEQ multiplex PCR, and TCRdb kept only the in-frame ones, dropping some. The data contain about 81,000 clones, approximately 92% of them singletons. The chain recombines TRBV29-1 with TRBJ2-1; possible D gene TRBD2, 6 bases. The sequencing here drew on peripheral blood, taken in the third trimester of pregnancy. This clonotype was obtained from a female donor in good health, enrolled as a control in a pregnancy study. The CDR3 spells CSGHTGTWAYNEQFF. CDR3 DNA: TGCAGCGGGCACACCGGGACTTGGGCCTACAATGAGCAGTTCTTC.